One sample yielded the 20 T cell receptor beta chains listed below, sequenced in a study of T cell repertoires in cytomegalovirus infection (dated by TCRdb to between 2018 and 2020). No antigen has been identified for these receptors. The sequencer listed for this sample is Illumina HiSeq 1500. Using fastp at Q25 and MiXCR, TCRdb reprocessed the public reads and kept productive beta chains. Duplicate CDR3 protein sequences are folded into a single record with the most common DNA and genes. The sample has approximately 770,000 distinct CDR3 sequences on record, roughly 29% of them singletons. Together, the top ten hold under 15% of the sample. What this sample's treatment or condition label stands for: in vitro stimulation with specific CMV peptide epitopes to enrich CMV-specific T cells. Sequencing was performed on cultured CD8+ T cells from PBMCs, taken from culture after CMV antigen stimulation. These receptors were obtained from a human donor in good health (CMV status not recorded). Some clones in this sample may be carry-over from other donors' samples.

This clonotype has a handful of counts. In nucleotides, the CDR3 is TGTGCCAGCAGTACGGGGGACACGAACACTGAAGCTTTCTTT. This codes for CASSTGDTNTEAFF. The chain combines TRBV6-5 with TRBJ1-1, with a possible D match to TRBD1 (6 bases). Trimming cost V 5 bases and J 1 base, with 11 bases left between them. Per the germline V gene, CDR1 is MNHEY and CDR2 is SVGAGI. This CDR3 contains 14 residues.

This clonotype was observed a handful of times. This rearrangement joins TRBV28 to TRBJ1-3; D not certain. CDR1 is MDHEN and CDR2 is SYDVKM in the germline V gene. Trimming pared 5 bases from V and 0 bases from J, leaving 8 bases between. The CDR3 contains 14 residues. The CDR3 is CASSLISSGNTIYF. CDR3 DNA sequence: TGTGCCAGCAGTCTAATCAGCTCTGGAAACACCATATATTTT.

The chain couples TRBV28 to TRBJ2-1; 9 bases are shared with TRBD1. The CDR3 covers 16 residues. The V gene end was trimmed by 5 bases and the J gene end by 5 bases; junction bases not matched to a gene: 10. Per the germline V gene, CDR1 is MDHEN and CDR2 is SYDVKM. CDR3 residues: CASSPLDRGVDNEQFF. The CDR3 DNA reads TGTGCCAGCAGTCCTTTGGACAGGGGAGTGGACAATGAGCAGTTCTTC. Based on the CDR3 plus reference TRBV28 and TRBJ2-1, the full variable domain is DVKVTQSSRYLVKRTGEKVFLECVQDMDHENMFWYRQDPGLGLRLIYFSYDVKMKEKGDIPEGYSVSREKKERFSLILESASTNQTSMYLCASSPLDRGVDNEQFFGPGTRLTVL.

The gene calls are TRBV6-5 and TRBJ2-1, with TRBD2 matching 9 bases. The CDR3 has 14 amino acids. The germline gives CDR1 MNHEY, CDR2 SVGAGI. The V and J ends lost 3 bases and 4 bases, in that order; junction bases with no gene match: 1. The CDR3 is CASSYLAGYNEQFF. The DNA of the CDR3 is TGTGCCAGCAGTTATCTAGCGGGGTACAATGAGCAGTTCTTC.

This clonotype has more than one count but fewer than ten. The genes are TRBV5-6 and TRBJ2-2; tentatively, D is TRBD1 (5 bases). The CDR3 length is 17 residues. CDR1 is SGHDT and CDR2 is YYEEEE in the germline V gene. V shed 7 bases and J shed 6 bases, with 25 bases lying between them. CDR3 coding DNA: TGTGCCAGCTCTCAAAGTGTCGACAGCTTGCTGGCCGGGGAGCTGTTTTTT. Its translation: CASSQSVDSLLAGELFF.

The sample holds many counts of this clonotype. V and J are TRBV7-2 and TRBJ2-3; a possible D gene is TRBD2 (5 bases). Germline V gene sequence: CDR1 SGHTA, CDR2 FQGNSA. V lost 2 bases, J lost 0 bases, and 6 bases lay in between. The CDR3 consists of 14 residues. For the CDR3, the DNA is TGTGCCAGCAGCTTACGGACTAGCACAGATACGCAGTATTTT. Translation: CASSLRTSTDTQYF.

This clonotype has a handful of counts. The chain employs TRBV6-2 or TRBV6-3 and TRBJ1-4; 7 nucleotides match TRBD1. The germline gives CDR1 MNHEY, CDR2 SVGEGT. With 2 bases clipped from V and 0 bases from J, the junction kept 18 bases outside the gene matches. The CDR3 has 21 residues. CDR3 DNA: TGTGCCAGCAGTTACGTTCGCGTGAGACAGGGTAGGGAAGCAACTAATGAAAAACTGTTTTTT. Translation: CASSYVRVRQGREATNEKLFF.

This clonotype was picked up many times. The chain's CDR3 is CASGFSGTGAMNTEAFF. CDR3 in DNA: TGTGCTAGTGGTTTTTCCGGGACAGGGGCCATGAACACTGAAGCTTTCTTT. The V call is TRBV12-5, the J call TRBJ1-1, with 10 bases lining up with TRBD1. The ends lost 3 bases at V and 0 bases at J; junction bases unmatched: 7. The CDR3 is made up of 17 amino acids. The germline gives CDR1 LGHNT, CDR2 FRNRAP.

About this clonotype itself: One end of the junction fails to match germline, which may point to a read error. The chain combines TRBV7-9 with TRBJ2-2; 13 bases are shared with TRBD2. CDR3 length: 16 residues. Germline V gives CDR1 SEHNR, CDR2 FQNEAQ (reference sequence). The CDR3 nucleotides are TGTACCAGCAGCCCATGGACTAGCGGGGGTCTCGGGGAGCTGTTTTTT. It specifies CTSSPWTSGGLGELFF.

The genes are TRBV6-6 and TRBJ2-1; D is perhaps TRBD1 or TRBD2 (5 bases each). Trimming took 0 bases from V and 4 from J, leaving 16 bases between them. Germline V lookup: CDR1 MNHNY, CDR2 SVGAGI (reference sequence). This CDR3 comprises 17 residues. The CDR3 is CASSYSMGVLSYNEQFF. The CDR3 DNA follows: TGTGCCAGCAGTTACTCCATGGGGGTCTTAAGTTACAATGAGCAGTTCTTC.

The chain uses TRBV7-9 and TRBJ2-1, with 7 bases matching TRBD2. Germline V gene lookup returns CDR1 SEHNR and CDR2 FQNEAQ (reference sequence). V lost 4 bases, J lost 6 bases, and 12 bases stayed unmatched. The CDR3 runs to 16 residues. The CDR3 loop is CASSSQGLAEFNEQFF. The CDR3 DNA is TGTGCCAGCAGCTCCCAGGGCCTAGCGGAGTTCAATGAGCAGTTCTTC. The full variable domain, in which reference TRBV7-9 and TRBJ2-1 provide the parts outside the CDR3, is DTGVSQNPRHKITKRGQNVTFRCDPISEHNRLYWYRQTLGQGPEFLTYFQNEAQLEKSRLLSDRFSAERPKGSFSTLEIQRTEQGDSAMYLCASSSQGLAEFNEQFFGPGTRLTVL.

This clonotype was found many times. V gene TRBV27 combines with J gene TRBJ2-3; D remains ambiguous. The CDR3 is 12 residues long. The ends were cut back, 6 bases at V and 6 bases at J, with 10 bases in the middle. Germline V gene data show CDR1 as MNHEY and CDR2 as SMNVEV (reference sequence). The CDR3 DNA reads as TGTGCCAGCAGCTTCCTGGGGGATACGCAGTATTTT. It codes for CASSFLGDTQYF.

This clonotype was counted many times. Written as DNA, the CDR3 is TGTGCCAGCAGCTCGCCAAACAGGGACCCCTATGGCTACACCTTC. It translates to CASSSPNRDPYGYTF. The genes are TRBV7-2 and TRBJ1-2; D may be TRBD1 (6 bases). The CDR3 extends over 15 amino acids. Germline V gene data show CDR1 as SGHTA and CDR2 as FQGNSA. Trimming took 4 bases from V and 4 from J, leaving 16 bases between them. The full variable domain, rest sourced from reference TRBV7-2 and TRBJ1-2, is GAGVSQSPSNKVTEKGKDVELRCDPISGHTALYWYRQSLGQGLEFLIYFQGNSAPDKSGLPSDRFSAERTGGSVSTLTIQRTQQEDSAVYLCASSSPNRDPYGYTFGSGTRLTVV.

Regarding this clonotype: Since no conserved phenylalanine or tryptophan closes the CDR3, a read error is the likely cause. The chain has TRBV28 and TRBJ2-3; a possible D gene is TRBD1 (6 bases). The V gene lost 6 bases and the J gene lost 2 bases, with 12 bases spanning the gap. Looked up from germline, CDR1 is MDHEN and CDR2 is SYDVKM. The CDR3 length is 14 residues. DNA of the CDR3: TGTGCCAGCAGGATTACAGGGCTCACAGATACGCAGTATTCT. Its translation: CASRITGLTDTQYS.

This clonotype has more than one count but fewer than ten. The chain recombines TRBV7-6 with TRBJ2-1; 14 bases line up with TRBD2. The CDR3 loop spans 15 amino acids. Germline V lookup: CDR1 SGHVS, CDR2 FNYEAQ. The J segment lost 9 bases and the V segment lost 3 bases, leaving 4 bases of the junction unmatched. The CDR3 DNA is TGTGCCAGCAGCTTGGGGGGACTAGCGGGGGTTGAGCAGTTCTTC. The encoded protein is CASSLGGLAGVEQFF.

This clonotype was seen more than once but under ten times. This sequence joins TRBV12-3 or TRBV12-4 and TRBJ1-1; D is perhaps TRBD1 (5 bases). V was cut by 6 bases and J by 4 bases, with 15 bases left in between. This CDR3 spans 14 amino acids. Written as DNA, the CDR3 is TGTGCCAGCAGCGGGGGGATAGACAGCACTGAAGCTTTCTTT. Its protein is CASSGGIDSTEAFF.

The CDR3 protein is CASTFSGTRYNEQFF. The CDR3 coding sequence is TGTGCCAGTACCTTTTCTGGGACACGATACAATGAGCAGTTCTTC. This chain joins TRBV19 and TRBJ2-1, with TRBD1 as a possible D gene (6 bases). The CDR3 contains 15 residues. V was trimmed by 7 bases and J by 4 bases, leaving 17 bases between them. The germline V gene encodes CDR1 LNHDA and CDR2 SQIVND (reference sequence).

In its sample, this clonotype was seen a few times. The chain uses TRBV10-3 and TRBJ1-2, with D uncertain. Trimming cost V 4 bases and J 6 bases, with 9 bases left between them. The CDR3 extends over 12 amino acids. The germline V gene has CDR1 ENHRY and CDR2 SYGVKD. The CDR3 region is CAISASRDGYTF. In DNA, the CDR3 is TGTGCCATCAGTGCATCCCGCGATGGCTACACCTTC.

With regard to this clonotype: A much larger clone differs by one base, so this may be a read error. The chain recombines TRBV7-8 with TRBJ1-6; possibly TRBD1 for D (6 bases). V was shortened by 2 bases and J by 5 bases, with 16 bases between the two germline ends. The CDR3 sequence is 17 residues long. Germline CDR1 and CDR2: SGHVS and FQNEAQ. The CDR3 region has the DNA TGTGCCAGCAGCTTATTGAGACAGGCGGCAAATAATTCACCCCTCCACTTT. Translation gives CASSLLRQAANNSPLHF.

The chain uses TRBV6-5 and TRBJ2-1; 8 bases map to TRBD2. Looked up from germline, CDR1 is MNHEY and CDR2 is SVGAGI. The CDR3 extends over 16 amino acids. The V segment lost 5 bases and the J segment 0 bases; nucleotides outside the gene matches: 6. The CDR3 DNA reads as TGTGCCAGCAGTCCCCTGAGCGGGGGCTCCTACAATGAGCAGTTCTTC. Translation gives CASSPLSGGSYNEQFF.